This TCR beta chain was recovered during a study of blood T cell repertoires in COVID-19. Study context: Sources were T cells, B-cell-depleted T cells, or PBMCs; the material itself was cDNA or gDNA.

TCRdb's copy holds only in-frame clones and misses some; the assay was immunoSEQ multiplex PCR. This table has around 60,000 clones, around 81% appearing once. Looked up from germline, CDR1 is MNHNS and CDR2 is SASEGT. Between the trimmed V and J ends, which lost 2 bases and 7 bases, there was a span of 9 bases. The CDR3 is 14 residues long. Material: peripheral blood. This chain links TRBV6-1 with TRBJ1-6; D is perhaps TRBD1 (5 bases). This receptor was identified in a man aged 60 to 75 with acute or convalescent COVID-19. The CDR3: CASSERSGNSPLHF. As DNA, the CDR3 is TGTGCCAGCAGTGAAAGGTCAGGGAATTCACCCCTCCACTTT.